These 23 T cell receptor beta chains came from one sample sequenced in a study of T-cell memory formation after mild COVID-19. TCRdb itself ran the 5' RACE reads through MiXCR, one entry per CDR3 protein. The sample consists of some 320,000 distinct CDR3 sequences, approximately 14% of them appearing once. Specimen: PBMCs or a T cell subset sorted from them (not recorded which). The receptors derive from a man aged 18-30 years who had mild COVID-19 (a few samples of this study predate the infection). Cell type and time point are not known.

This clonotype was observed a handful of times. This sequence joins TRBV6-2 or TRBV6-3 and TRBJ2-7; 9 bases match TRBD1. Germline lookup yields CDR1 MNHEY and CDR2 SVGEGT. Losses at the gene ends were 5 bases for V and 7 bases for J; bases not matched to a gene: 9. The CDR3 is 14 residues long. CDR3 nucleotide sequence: TGTGCCAGCAGTCAACCACAGGGGGCCTGGGAGCAGTACTTC. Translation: CASSQPQGAWEQYF.

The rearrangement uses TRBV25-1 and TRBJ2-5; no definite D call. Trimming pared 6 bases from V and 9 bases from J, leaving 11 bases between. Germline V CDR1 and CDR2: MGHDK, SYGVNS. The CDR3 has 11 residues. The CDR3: CASSGQVAQYF. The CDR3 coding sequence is TGTGCCAGCAGCGGTCAGGTGGCCCAGTACTTC.

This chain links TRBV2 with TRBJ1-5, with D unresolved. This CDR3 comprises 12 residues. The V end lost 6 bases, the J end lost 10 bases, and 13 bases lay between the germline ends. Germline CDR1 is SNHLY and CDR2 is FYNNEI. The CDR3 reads CASSLARFPQHF. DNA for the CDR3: TGTGCCAGCAGCCTTGCCCGATTTCCCCAGCATTTT.

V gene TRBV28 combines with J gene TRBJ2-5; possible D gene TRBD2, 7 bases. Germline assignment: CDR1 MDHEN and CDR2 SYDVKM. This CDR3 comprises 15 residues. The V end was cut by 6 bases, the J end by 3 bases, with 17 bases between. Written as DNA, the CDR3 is TGTGCCAGCAGCCGTAGGGCGGGGGCTAAAGAGACCCAGTACTTC. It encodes CASSRRAGAKETQYF.

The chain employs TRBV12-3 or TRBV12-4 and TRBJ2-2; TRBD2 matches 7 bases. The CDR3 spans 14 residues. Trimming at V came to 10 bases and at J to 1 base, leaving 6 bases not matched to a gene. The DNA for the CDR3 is TGTGCCACGAAAACGGGGGGGAACACCGGGGAGCTGTTTTTT. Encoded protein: CATKTGGNTGELFF.

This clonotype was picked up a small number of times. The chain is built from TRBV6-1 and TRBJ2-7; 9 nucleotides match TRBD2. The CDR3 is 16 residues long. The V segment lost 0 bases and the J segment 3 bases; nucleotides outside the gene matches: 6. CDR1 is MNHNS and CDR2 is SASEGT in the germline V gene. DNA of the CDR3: TGTGCCAGCAGTGAAGCTAGACTAGCGGTGGTCTACGAGCAGTACGTC. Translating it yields CASSEARLAVVYEQYV.

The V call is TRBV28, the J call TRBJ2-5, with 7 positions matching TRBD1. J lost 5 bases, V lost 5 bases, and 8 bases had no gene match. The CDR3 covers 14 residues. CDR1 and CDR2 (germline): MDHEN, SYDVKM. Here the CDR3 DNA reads TGTGCCAGCAGTCGAACAGGGGTAGTGGAGACCCAGTACTTC. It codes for CASSRTGVVETQYF.

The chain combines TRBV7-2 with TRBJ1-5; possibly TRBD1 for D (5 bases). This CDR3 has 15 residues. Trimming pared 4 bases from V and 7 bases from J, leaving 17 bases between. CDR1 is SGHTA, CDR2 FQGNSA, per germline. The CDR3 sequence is CASSSKAGPGQPQHF. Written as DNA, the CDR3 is TGTGCCAGCAGCTCAAAGGCAGGGCCTGGACAGCCCCAGCATTTT.

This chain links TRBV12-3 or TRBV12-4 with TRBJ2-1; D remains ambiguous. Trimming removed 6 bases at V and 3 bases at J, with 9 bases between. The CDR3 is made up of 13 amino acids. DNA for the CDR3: TGTGCCAGCAGCATGGGCTTCTACAATGAGCAGTTCTTC. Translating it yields CASSMGFYNEQFF.

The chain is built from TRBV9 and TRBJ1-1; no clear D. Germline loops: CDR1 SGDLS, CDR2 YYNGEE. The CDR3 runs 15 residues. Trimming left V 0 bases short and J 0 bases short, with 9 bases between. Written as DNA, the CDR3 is TGTGCCAGCAGCGTAGGTGGCAGTATGAACACTGAAGCTTTCTTT. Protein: CASSVGGSMNTEAFF.

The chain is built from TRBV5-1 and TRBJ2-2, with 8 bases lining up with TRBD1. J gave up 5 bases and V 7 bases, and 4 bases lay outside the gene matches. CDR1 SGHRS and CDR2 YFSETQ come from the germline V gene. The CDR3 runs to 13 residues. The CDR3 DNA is TGCGCCAGCGGACAGGGCAGGACCGGGGAGCTGTTTTTT. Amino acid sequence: CASGQGRTGELFF.

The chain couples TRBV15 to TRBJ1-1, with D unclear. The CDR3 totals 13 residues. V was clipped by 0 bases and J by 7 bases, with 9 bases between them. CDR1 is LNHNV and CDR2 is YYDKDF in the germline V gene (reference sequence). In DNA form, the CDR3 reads TGTGCCACCAGCAGAGATGCGGGTCATGAAGCTTTCTTT. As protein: CATSRDAGHEAFF.

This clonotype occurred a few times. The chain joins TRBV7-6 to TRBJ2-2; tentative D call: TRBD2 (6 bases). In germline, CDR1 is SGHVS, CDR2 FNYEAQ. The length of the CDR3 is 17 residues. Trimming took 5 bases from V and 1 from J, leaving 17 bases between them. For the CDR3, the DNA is TGTGCCAGCAGCATACCCCGGGACTCAGAGAACACCGGGGAGCTGTTTTTT. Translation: CASSIPRDSENTGELFF. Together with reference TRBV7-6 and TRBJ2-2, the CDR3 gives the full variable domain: GAGVSQSPRYKVTKRGQDVALRCDPISGHVSLYWYRQALGQGPEFLTYFNYEAQQDKSGLPNDRFSAERPEGSISTLTIQRTEQRDSAMYRCASSIPRDSENTGELFFGEGSRLTVL.

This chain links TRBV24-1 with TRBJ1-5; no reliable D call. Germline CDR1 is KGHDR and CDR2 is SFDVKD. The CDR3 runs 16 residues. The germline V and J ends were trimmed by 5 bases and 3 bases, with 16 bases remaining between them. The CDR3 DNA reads TGTGCCACCAGTGTTGGTCCTCGAGGTCTCAATCAGCCCCAGCATTTT. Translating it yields CATSVGPRGLNQPQHF.

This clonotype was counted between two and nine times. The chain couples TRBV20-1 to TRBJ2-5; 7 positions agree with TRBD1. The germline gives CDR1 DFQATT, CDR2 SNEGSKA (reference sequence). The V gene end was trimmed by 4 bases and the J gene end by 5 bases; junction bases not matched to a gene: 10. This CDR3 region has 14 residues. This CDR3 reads CSAKDRAAAETQYF. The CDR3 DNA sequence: TGCAGTGCTAAAGACAGGGCTGCTGCCGAGACCCAGTACTTC.

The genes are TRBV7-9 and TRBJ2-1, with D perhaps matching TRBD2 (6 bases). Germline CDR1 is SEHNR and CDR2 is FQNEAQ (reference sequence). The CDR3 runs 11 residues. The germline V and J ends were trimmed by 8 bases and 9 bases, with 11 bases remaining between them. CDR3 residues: CASSGLAEQFF. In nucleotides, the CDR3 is TGTGCCAGCTCGGGACTGGCTGAGCAGTTCTTC.

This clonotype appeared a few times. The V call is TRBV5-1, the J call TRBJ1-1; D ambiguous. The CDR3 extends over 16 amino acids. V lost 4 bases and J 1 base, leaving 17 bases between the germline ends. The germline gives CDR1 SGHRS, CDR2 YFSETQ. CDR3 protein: CASSQSKGGENTEAFF. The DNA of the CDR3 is TGCGCCAGCAGCCAAAGCAAGGGTGGGGAGAACACTGAAGCTTTCTTT.

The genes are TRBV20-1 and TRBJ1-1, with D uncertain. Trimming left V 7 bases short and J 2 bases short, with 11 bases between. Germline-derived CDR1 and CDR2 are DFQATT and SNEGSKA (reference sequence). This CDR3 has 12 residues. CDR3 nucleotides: TGCAGTGGCTGGGTGGCAAACACTGAAGCTTTCTTT. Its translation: CSGWVANTEAFF.

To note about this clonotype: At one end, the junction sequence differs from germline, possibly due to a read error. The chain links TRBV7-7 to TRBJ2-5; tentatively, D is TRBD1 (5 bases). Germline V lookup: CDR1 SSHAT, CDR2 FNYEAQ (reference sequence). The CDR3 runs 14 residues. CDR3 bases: TGTGCTAGCAGCCCGCAGCAGGGACAAGAGACCCAGTACTTC. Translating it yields CASSPQQGQETQYF.

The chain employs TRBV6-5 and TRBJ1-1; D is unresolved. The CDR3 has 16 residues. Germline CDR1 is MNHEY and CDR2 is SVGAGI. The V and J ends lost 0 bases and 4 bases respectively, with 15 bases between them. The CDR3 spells CASSYSTSPGSTEAFF. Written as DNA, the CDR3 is TGTGCCAGCAGTTACTCGACGTCGCCGGGGAGCACTGAAGCTTTCTTT.

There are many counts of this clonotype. The CDR3 DNA sequence: TGTGCCAGCAGCTCAACTATGACAGGGGAGCAGTACGTC. This sequence encodes CASSSTMTGEQYV. This chain uses TRBV7-9 with TRBJ2-7, with 7 bases fitting TRBD1. Germline V CDR1 and CDR2: SEHNR, FQNEAQ (reference sequence). There are 13 residues in the CDR3. The V segment lost 4 bases and the J segment 7 bases; nucleotides outside the gene matches: 7.

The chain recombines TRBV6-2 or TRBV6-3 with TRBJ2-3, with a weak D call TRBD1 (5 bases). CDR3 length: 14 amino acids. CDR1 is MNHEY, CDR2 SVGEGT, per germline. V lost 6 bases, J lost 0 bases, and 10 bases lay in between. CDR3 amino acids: CASSPRVSTDTQYF. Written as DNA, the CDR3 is TGTGCCAGCAGCCCCAGGGTCAGCACAGATACGCAGTATTTT.

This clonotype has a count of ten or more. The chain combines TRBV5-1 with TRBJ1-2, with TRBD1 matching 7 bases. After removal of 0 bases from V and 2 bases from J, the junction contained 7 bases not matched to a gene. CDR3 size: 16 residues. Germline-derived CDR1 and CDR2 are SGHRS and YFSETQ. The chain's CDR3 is CASSLGQGFSNYGYTF. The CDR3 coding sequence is TGCGCCAGCAGCTTGGGACAGGGTTTTTCGAACTATGGCTACACCTTC.